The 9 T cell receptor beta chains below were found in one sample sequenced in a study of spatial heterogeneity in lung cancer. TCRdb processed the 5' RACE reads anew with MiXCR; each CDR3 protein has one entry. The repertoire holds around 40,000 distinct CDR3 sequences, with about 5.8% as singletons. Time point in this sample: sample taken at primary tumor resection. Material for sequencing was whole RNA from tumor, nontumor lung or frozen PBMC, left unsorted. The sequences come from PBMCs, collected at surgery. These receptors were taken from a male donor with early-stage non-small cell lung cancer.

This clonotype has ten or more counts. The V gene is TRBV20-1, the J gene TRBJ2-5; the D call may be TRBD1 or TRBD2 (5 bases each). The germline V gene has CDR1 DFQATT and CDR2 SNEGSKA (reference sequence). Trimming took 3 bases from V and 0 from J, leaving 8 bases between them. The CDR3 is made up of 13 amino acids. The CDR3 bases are TGCAGTGCTAGGGGGGATTACCAAGAGACCCAGTACTTC. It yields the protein CSARGDYQETQYF.

The CDR3 is CASSSTGGATGNTIYF. The CDR3 nucleotides read TGTGCCAGCAGTTCTACAGGGGGCGCGACTGGAAACACCATATATTTT. This chain connects TRBV6-6 to TRBJ1-3, with 9 bases aligning to TRBD1. The CDR3 sequence is 16 residues long. V lost 4 bases and J lost 2; bases outside the gene matches: 6. Germline values: CDR1 MNHNY, CDR2 SVGAGI (reference sequence).

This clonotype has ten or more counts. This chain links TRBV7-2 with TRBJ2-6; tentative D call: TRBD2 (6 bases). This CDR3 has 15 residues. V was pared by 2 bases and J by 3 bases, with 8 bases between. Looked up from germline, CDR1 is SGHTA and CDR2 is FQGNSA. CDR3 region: CASSLIGSGANVLTF. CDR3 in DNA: TGTGCCAGCAGCTTAATCGGGAGTGGGGCCAACGTCCTGACTTTC.

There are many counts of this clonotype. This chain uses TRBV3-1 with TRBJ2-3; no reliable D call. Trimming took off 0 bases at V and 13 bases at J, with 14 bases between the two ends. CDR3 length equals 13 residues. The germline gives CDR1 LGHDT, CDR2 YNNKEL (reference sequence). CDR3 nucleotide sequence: TGTGCCAGCAGCCAAGATCGCGGCCGATTAAAGTATTTT. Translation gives CASSQDRGRLKYF.

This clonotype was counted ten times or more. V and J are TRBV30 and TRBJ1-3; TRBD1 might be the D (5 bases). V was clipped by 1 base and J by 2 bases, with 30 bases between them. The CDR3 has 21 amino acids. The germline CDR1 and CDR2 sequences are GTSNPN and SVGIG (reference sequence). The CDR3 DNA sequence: TGTGCCTGGAGTGGAGGGACTCCGGACACGCTAAGTCTCTCTGCTGGAAACACCATATATTTT. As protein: CAWSGGTPDTLSLSAGNTIYF.

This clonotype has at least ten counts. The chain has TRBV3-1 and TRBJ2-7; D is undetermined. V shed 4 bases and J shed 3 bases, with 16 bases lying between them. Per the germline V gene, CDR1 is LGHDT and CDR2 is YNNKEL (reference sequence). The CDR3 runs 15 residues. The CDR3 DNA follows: TGTGCCAGCAGCCGGCAAGGGTTACCGAACTACGAGCAGTACTTC. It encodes CASSRQGLPNYEQYF.

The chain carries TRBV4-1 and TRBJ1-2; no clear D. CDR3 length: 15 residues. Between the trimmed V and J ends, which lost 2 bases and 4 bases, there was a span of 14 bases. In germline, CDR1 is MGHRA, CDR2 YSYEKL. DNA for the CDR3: TGCGCCAGCAGCCAAACGGGTCCCCTCAGCTATGGCTACACCTTC. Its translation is CASSQTGPLSYGYTF.

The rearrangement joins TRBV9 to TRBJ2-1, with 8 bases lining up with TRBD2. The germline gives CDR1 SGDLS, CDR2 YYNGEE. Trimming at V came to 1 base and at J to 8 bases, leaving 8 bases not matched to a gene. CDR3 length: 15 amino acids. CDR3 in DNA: TGTGCCAGCAGCGTAATGTCTAGCGGGTTCTATGAGCAGTTCTTC. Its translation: CASSVMSSGFYEQFF.

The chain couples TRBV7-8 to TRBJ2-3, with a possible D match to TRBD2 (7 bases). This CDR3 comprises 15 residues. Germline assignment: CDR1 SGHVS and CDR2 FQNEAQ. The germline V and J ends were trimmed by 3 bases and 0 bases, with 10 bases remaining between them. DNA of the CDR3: TGTGCCAGCAGCTTTGCGGGGGCTAGCACAGATACGCAGTATTTT. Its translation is CASSFAGASTDTQYF.